The 16 T cell receptor beta chains below all came from one sample that was sequenced in a study of blood T cell repertoires in COVID-19. Repertoires were generated with immunoSEQ multiplex PCR, while TCRdb's copy carries only in-frame clones and drops some. The table lists more than 100,000 clones, about 79% of them singletons. The sequencing input was peripheral blood. The receptors stem from a woman aged 70-85 years with acute or convalescent COVID-19.

The V and J genes are TRBV11-3 and TRBJ1-1, with D hard to call. V was trimmed by 0 bases and J by 1 base, leaving 6 bases between them. The germline V gene encodes CDR1 SGHNT and CDR2 YENEEA. The CDR3 contains 14 residues. The CDR3 sequence: CASSLESGNTEAFF. CDR3 sequence (DNA): TGTGCCAGCAGCTTAGAATCAGGGAACACTGAAGCTTTCTTT.

The chain employs TRBV5-8 and TRBJ1-3; 9 nucleotides align to TRBD1. This CDR3 has 17 amino acids. Trimming removed 0 bases from V and 3 bases from J; junction bases left unmatched: 7. Germline values: CDR1 SGHTS, CDR2 YDEGEE. DNA of the CDR3: TGTGCCAGCAGCTTGGTCGCGGGACAGGGCATTGGAAACACCATATATTTT. It is translated as CASSLVAGQGIGNTIYF. The whole variable domain, remainder taken from reference TRBV5-8 and TRBJ1-3, is EAGVTQSPTHLIKTRGQQATLRCSPISGHTSVYWYQQALGLGLQFLLWYDEGEERNRGNFPPRFSGRQFPNYSSELNVNALELEDSALYLCASSLVAGQGIGNTIYFGEGSWLTVV.

The genes are TRBV19 and TRBJ1-2; perhaps TRBD1 as D (5 bases). The CDR3 sequence is 12 residues long. V was cut by 7 bases and J by 8 bases, with 14 bases left in between. CDR1 is LNHDA, CDR2 SQIVND, per germline (reference sequence). The CDR3 is CASTTGSRGYTF. DNA of the CDR3: TGTGCCAGTACCACAGGATCCCGGGGCTACACCTTC.

The gene calls are TRBV29-1 and TRBJ2-3; 14 bases are a match to TRBD2. Germline CDR1 reads SQVTM; CDR2 reads ANQGSEA. This CDR3 is 14 amino acids long. The J segment lost 4 bases and the V segment lost 8 bases, leaving 5 bases of the junction unmatched. The CDR3 nucleotides are TGCAGCACGAGACTAGCGGGGGGGCCAGATACGCAGTATTTT. This encodes CSTRLAGGPDTQYF.

This chain uses TRBV5-1 with TRBJ2-3; D perhaps matches TRBD2 (5 bases). The germline V gene encodes CDR1 SGHRS and CDR2 YFSETQ. The CDR3 is made up of 14 amino acids. V was clipped by 5 bases and J by 2 bases, with 12 bases between them. For the CDR3, the DNA is TGCGCCAGCAGTGTCGGAGGCCCCACAGATACGCAGTATTTT. Protein product: CASSVGGPTDTQYF.

V is TRBV6-2 or TRBV6-3 and J is TRBJ1-6, with 10 bases matching TRBD1. V trimming: 2 bases; J trimming: 10 bases; junction bases outside the gene matches: 8. Per germline, CDR1 MNHEY and CDR2 SVGEGT. The CDR3 covers 16 residues. CDR3 loop: CASSYGTGVLGSPLHF. The CDR3 DNA is TGTGCCAGCAGTTACGGGACAGGGGTGTTGGGATCACCCCTCCACTTT.

This chain links TRBV11-3 with TRBJ2-3, with 7 positions matching TRBD1. Germline CDR1 is SGHNT and CDR2 is YENEEA. V gave up 5 bases and J gave up 2 bases; unmatched junction bases: 4. CDR3 length: 14 amino acids. This CDR3 reads CASSKQGYTDTQYF. The CDR3 bases are TGTGCCAGCAGCAAACAGGGGTACACAGATACGCAGTATTTT.

The sample holds one count of this clone. The chain couples TRBV15 to TRBJ2-3; the D gene is possibly TRBD2 (5 bases). V was cut by 5 bases and J by 5 bases, with 8 bases left in between. The CDR3 covers 12 residues. CDR1 LNHNV and CDR2 YYDKDF come from the germline V gene (reference sequence). CDR3 DNA: TGTGCCACCAGCCTAGCCCAAGATACGCAGTATTTT. Its protein is CATSLAQDTQYF.

The chain joins TRBV2 to TRBJ2-5; TRBD2 matches at 15 bases. With V trimmed by 6 bases and J by 2 bases, 7 bases remained unmatched. This CDR3 contains 17 residues. Germline V CDR1 and CDR2: SNHLY, FYNNEI. CDR3 DNA sequence: TGTGCCAGCAGGCGAGGACTAGCGGGGGGGCAGCAAGAGACCCAGTACTTC. Its translation is CASRRGLAGGQQETQYF.

The J gene is TRBJ2-3, the V gene TRBV9, with TRBD1 matching 9 bases. The CDR3 spans 16 residues. CDR1 and CDR2 (germline): SGDLS, YYNGEE. V trimming: 4 bases; J trimming: 0 bases; junction bases outside the gene matches: 6. CDR3 region: CASSPRTGVSTDTQYF. The CDR3 DNA is TGTGCCAGCAGCCCGAGGACAGGGGTTAGCACAGATACGCAGTATTTT.

The rearrangement links TRBV4-1 to TRBJ2-7, with 8 nucleotides matching TRBD1. Trimming cost V 0 bases and J 6 bases; bases outside gene matches: 7. The V gene's germline CDR1 is MGHRA and CDR2 YSYEKL. This CDR3 is built from 15 residues. CDR3 DNA: TGCGCCAGCAGCCAAGAACGGACAGGGATGTTCGAGCAGTACTTC. Translating it yields CASSQERTGMFEQYF.

V is TRBV29-1 and J is TRBJ2-2; perhaps TRBD1 as D (6 bases). The CDR3 contains 12 residues. Trimming cost V 6 bases and J 5 bases, with 10 bases left between them. CDR1 SQVTM and CDR2 ANQGSEA come from the germline V gene. The CDR3 DNA reads as TGCAGCGTCACTCAGGGGACCGGGGAGCTGTTTTTT. It translates to CSVTQGTGELFF.

This chain joins TRBV25-1 and TRBJ2-2; D not certain. V lost 1 base and J lost 0, with 12 bases in between. This CDR3 spans 17 amino acids. From germline, CDR1 is MGHDK and CDR2 SYGVNS. The CDR3 DNA is TGTGCCAGCAGTGAATCGTGGGCCTTTGCGAACACCGGGGAGCTGTTTTTT. It encodes CASSESWAFANTGELFF. The full variable domain, its missing parts supplied by reference TRBV25-1 and TRBJ2-2, is EADIYQTPRYLVIGTGKKITLECSQTMGHDKMYWYQQDPGMELHLIHYSYGVNSTEKGDLSSESTVSRIRTEHFPLTLESARPSHTSQYLCASSESWAFANTGELFFGEGSRLTVL.

J is TRBJ2-1 and V is TRBV12-3 or TRBV12-4; D might be TRBD1 (5 bases). Trimming took off 8 bases at V and 14 bases at J, with 22 bases between the two ends. The CDR3 consists of 13 residues. The CDR3 loop reads CASGQTRMAVEFF. As DNA, the CDR3 is TGTGCCAGCGGACAAACCAGGATGGCCGTGGAGTTCTTC.

The chain carries TRBV7-2 and TRBJ2-5, with 9 bases that match TRBD2. This CDR3 has 15 residues. Germline V gene lookup returns CDR1 SGHTA and CDR2 FQGNSA. V shed 7 bases and J 4 bases; nucleotides not matched to a gene: 10. CDR3: CASTPGRGLAETQYF. The CDR3 coding sequence is TGTGCCAGCACCCCCGGCCGGGGACTAGCAGAGACCCAGTACTTC.

This clone was picked up a small number of times. The chain carries TRBV12-3 or TRBV12-4 and TRBJ1-4, with D uncertain. Trimming left V 6 bases short and J 12 bases short, with 11 bases between. The length of the CDR3 is 11 residues. The CDR3 DNA reads TGTGCCAGCAGGGCGGGCACGGAACTGTTTTTT. Amino acid sequence: CASRAGTELFF.